Listed here is a single T cell receptor (beta chain). These data come from a study of OX40 agonist ivuxolimab in advanced cancers. Germline assignment: CDR1 LGHNA and CDR2 YSLEER. The V end lost 1 base, the J end lost 8 bases, and 17 bases lay between the germline ends. The CDR3 runs 15 residues. Data came from immunoSEQ multiplex PCR; TCRdb stores just in-frame clones and leaves some out. The sample carries about 40,000 clones, roughly 89% recorded once. The receptor was isolated from an adult with an advanced solid tumor such as melanoma, head and neck, liver or kidney cancer. V gene TRBV4-3 combines with J gene TRBJ1-2; D uncertain. This sample comprised CD4+ or CD8+ T cells sorted from blood, obtained in a trial of the OX40 agonist ivuxolimab. CDR3 nucleotide sequence: TGCGCCAGCAGCCAAGGTGACCAACCCGAGAAGGGCTACACCTTC. It yields the protein CASSQGDQPEKGYTF.